This T cell receptor (beta chain) appears in the sequencing data of a study of shared clonotypes between healthy human individuals. Study details: Donors had three CD4 naive, three CD4 memory, two CD8 naive and one CD8 memory plate apiece.

Germline CDR1 DFQATT, CDR2 SNEGSKA (reference sequence). V was trimmed by 3 bases and J by 9 bases, leaving 9 bases between them. CDR3 length: 11 amino acids. The authors ran the assay at deep level. Here immunoSEQ multiplex PCR was the method, and the copy in TCRdb shows in-frame clones only, minus some. This table has approximately 2.5 million clones, roughly 93% appearing once. Study-level findings and limits: In general, naive subsets displayed greater estimated richness than memory subsets did. Generation probability values for non-shared clonotypes were lower than those for clonotypes shared by all four donors.

Remarks on this clone: Antigen specificity is unknown.

V usage is TRBV20-1 and J usage is TRBJ2-1, with D hard to call. Sequenced sample: naive CD4+ T cells from PBMCs. Subset: CD45RA+ positively selected. The source is a man aged 18 to 29 in good health. Some clones in this sample may be carry-over from other donors' samples. This CDR3 is CSASVQVEQFF. DNA for the CDR3: TGCAGTGCTAGTGTCCAGGTTGAGCAGTTCTTC.